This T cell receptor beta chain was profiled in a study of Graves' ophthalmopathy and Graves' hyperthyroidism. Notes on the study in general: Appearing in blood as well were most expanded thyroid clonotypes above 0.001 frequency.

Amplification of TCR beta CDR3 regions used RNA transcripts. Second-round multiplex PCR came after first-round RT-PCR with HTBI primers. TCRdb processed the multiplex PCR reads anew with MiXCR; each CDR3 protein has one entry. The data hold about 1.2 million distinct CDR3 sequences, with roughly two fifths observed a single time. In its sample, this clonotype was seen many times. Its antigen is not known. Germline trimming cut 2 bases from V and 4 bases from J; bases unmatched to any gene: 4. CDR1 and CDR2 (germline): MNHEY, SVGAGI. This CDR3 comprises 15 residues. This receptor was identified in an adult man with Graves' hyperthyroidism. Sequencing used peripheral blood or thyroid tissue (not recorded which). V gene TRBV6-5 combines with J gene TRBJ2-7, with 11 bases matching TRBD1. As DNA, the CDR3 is TGTGCCAGCAGTTACCCCGGACAGGGGGCTTACGAGCAGTACTTC. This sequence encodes CASSYPGQGAYEQYF.